Here is one T cell receptor (beta chain) with its context. This sample was included in a study of cytomegalovirus exposure and HLA in healthy donors. Study as a whole: Researchers previously reported finding 117 million unique TCR beta sequences from 170 million or so T cells.

Both 60 Vbeta primers and 13 Jbeta primers went into the PCR. Libraries were prepared by immunoSEQ multiplex PCR; TCRdb keeps only in-frame clonotypes and omits some of them. The sample yields about 90,000 clones, nearly 70% seen once. Germline CDR1 reads ENHRY; CDR2 reads SYGVKD. There are 15 residues in the CDR3. V trimming: 9 bases; J trimming: 4 bases; junction bases outside the gene matches: 14. The receptor's source is a woman aged 50 to 60 in good health and CMV-seropositive. The chain recombines TRBV10-3 with TRBJ1-1; TRBD1 matches 7 bases. The sequenced sample consisted of PBMCs. In DNA, the CDR3 is TGTGCCATTGCGACGGAAACAGGGGCGGGCACTGAAGCTTTCTTT. This sequence encodes CAIATETGAGTEAFF.